This T cell receptor (beta chain) was captured in a study of a mutant IDH1 vaccine in newly diagnosed glioma. Study at large: Before enrollment, the patients had been treated with radiotherapy alone, temozolomide alone, or both together. Most of them had received both. Study-level findings and limits: Changes in top peripheral clonotypes did not appear linked to pseudoprogression.

The length of the CDR3 is 16 residues. Germline-derived CDR1 and CDR2 are SSHAT and FNYEAQ (reference sequence). Noted time point: week 11, during vaccination. Every vaccination contained 300 ug of the mutant IDH1 20-mer peptide and was paired with topical imiquimod. The donor cohort comprised cases of new WHO grade 3 or 4 IDH1-mutant, ATRX-lost astrocytoma. About this clone: The antigen remains unidentified. At one boundary the junction diverges from the germline segment, which might be a read error.

Method: immunoSEQ multiplex PCR; TCRdb's copy keeps in-frame clones and lacks some. The sample contains 110,000 or so clones, almost 90% of which appear only once. The chain is built from TRBV7-7 and TRBJ2-5, with 15 nucleotides matching TRBD2. The sequence was collected from a woman aged 45-59 years with glioma. The sequencing here drew on PBMCs, taken from a glioma patient whose treatment included an IDH1 peptide vaccine. CDR3 DNA: TGTGCTAGCAGCCCCGGGACTAGCGGGAGGAGGGAGACCCAGTACTTC. Amino acid sequence: CASSPGTSGRRETQYF.